This T cell receptor beta chain was captured in a study of cytomegalovirus exposure and HLA in healthy donors. The PCR ran on 60 Vbeta and 13 Jbeta primers. Measured with immunoSEQ multiplex PCR; TCRdb has only the in-frame clones, and not every one. This table has over 100,000 clones, 73% appearing once. Turning to this clone: The target antigen is unknown. Mismatch with germline at one junction end may stem from a read error.

Germline CDR1 and CDR2: SGHTA and FQGTGA. The CDR3 extends over 16 amino acids. Whole-study findings and limits: A highly shared variant cluster was judged a likely technical artifact. Certain indistinguishable V segments, among them TRBV6-2 and TRBV6-3, were excluded. Accurate prediction of HLA-A and HLA-B alleles (for most subjects) was reportedly achieved from TCR beta sequences. In an earlier analysis, in roughly 580 donors, most V segments appeared productive either ~87% or ~30% of the time.

Sequenced: PBMCs. The chain joins TRBV7-3 to TRBJ1-1; 7 positions agree with TRBD1. This receptor was obtained from a man aged 40-49 years in good health and CMV-seronegative. In DNA, the CDR3 is TGTTCCAGCAGCCTACGGACAGGTCCAGGTGGGACTGAAGCTTTCTTT. Protein: CSSSLRTGPGGTEAFF.